This T cell receptor (beta chain) was identified in a study of shared T cell receptors in the human thymus. V dropped 8 bases and J dropped 3; count of bases not matched to a gene: 8. Germline V CDR1 and CDR2: SNHLY, FYNNEI. The CDR3 runs 15 residues. Profiling relied on immunoSEQ multiplex PCR, and the TCRdb table lists in-frame clones only, not all of them. The data contain hundreds of thousands of clones, approximately 80% of them singletons. This sample was also put to use in a study of human thymus T cells. That source adds: Thymic and blood repertoires seemed to favor certain V and J genes. Related research found strongly overlapping thymic repertoires in unrelated individuals.

The chain is built from TRBV2 and TRBJ2-3; the match to TRBD2 covers 10 bases. Sequencing was carried out using thymocytes. The receptor comes from a boy less than two years old with a congenital heart defect. Written as DNA, the CDR3 is TGTGCCAGCCGCCTCACTAGCGGGAATACAGATACGCAGTATTTT. The encoded protein is CASRLTSGNTDTQYF.